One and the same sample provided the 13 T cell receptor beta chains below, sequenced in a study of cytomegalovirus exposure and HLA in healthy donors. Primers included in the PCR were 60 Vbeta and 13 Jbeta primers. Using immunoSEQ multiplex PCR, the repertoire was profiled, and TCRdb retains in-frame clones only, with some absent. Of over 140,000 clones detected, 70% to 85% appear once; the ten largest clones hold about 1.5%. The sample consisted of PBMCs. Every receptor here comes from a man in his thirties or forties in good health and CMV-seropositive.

Written as DNA, the CDR3 is TGCAGCGCCGAGTCCGGACAGGAGAACTACAATGAGCAGTTCTTC. It yields the protein CSAESGQENYNEQFF. This chain connects TRBV29-1 to TRBJ2-1, with TRBD1 identical over 7 bases. Germline loops: CDR1 SQVTM, CDR2 ANQGSEA. V shed 7 bases, J shed 3 bases, and the junction held 12 bases outside the gene matches. This CDR3 has 15 amino acids.

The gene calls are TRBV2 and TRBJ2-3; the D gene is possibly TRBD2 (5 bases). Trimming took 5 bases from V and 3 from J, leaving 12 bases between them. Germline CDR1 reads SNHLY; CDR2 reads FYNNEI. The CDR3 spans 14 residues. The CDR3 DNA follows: TGTGCCAGCAGTTTGTGGGAGAGGACAGATACGCAGTATTTT. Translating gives CASSLWERTDTQYF.

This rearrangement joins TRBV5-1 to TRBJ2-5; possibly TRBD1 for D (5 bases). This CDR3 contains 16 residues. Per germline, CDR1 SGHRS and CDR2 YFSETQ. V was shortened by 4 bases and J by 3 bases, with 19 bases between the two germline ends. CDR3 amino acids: CASSASGASREETQYF. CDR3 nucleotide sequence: TGCGCCAGCAGCGCCTCCGGAGCGAGCAGGGAAGAGACCCAGTACTTC.

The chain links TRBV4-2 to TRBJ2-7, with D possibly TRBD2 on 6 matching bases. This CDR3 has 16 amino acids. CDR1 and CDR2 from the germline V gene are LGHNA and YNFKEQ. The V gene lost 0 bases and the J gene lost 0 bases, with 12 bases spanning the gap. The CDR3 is CASSQEQRVSSYEQYF. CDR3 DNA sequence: TGTGCCAGCAGCCAAGAGCAGCGGGTTAGCTCCTACGAGCAGTACTTC.

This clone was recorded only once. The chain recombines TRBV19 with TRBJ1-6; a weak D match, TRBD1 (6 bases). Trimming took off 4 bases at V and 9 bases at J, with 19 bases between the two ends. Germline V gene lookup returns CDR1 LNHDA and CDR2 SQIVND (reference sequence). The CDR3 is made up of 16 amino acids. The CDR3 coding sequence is TGTGCCAGTAGTACGTCGGGGACACTCGCGGGTTCACCCCTCCACTTT. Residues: CASSTSGTLAGSPLHF.

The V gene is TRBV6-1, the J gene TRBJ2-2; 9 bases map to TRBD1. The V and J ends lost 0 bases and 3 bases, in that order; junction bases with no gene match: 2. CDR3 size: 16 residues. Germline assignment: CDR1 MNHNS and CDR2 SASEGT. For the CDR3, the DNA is TGTGCCAGCAGTGAAGCGCGGACAGGGGACACCGGGGAGCTGTTTTTT. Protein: CASSEARTGDTGELFF.

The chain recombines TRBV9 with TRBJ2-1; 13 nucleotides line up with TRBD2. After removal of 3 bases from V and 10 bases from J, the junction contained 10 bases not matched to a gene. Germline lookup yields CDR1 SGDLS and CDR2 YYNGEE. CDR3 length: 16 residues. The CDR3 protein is CASSARTGGLAGEQFF. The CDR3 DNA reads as TGTGCCAGCAGCGCTCGGACAGGGGGACTAGCGGGAGAGCAGTTCTTC.

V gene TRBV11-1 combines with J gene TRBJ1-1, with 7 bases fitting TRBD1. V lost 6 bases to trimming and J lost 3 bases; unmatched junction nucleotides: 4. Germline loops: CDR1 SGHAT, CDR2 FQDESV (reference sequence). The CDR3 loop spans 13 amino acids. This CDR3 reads CASSSTGDTEAFF. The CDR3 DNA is TGTGCCAGCAGTTCTACAGGGGACACTGAAGCTTTCTTT.

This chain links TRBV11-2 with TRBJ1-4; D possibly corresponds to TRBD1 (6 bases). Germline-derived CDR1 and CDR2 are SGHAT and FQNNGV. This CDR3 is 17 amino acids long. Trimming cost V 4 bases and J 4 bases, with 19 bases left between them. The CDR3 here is CASSSPLAYRDNEKLFF. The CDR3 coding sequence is TGTGCCAGCAGCTCCCCGTTGGCCTACAGGGATAATGAAAAACTGTTTTTT.

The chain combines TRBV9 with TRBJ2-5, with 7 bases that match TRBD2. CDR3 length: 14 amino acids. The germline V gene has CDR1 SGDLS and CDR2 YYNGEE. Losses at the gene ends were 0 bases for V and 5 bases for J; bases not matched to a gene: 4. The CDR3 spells CASSVGGSRETQYF. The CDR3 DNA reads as TGTGCCAGCAGCGTAGGCGGGAGTAGGGAGACCCAGTACTTC.

The CDR3 here is CSAEGVGEQYF. Written as DNA, the CDR3 is TGCAGTGCTGAAGGGGTGGGCGAGCAGTACTTC. The V and J genes are TRBV20-1 and TRBJ2-7; a weak D match, TRBD1 (5 bases). Germline CDR1 DFQATT, CDR2 SNEGSKA (reference sequence). This CDR3 region has 11 residues. V was pared by 5 bases and J by 6 bases, with 11 bases between.

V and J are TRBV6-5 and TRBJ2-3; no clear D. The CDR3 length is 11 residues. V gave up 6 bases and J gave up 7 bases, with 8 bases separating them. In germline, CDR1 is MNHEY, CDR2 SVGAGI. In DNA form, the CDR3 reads TGTGCCAGCAGCCCCTCTAATACGCAGTATTTT. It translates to CASSPSNTQYF.

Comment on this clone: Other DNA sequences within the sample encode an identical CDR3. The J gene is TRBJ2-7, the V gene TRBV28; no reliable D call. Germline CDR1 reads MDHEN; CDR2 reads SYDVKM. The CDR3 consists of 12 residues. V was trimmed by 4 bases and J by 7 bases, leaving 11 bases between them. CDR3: CASSSWAQEQYF. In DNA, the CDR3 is TGTGCCAGCAGTTCCTGGGCCCAAGAGCAGTACTTC.